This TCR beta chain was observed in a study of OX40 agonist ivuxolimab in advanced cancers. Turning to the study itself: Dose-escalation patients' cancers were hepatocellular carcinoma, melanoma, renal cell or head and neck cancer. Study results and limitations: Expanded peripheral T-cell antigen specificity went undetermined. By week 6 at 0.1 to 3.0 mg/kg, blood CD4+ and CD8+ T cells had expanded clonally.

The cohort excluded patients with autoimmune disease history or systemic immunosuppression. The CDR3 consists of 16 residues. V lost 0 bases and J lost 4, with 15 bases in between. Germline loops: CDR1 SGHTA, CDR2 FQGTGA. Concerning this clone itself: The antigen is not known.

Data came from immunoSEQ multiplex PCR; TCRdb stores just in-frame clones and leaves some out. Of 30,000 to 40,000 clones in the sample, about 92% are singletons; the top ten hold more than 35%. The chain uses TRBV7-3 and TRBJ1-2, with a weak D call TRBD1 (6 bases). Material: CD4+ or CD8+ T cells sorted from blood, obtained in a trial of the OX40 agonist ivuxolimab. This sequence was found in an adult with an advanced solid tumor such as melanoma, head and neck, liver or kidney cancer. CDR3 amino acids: CASSLTSGGEGYGYTF. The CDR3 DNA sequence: TGTGCCAGCAGCTTAACGTCGGGGGGCGAGGGCTATGGCTACACCTTC.